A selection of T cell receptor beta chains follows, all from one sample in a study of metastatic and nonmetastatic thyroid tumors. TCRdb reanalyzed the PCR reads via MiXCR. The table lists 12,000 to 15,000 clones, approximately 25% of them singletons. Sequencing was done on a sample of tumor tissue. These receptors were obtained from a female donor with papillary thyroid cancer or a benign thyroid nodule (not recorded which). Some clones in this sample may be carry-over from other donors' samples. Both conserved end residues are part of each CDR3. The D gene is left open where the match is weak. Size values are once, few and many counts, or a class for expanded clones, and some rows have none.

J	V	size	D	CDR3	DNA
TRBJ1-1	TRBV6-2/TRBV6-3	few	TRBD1	CAAGQGLSNTEAFF	TGTGCCGCGGGACAGGGTCTTTCAAACACTGAAGCTTTCTTT
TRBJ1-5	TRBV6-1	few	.	CASSGGSGQWQPQHF	TGTGCCAGCAGTGGCGGGAGCGGTCAGTGGCAGCCCCAGCATTTT
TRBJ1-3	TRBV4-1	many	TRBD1	CASSQDSLRDRGNTIYF	TGCGCCAGCAGCCAAGATTCCCTCCGGGACAGGGGGAACACCATATATTTT
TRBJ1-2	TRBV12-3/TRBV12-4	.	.	CASSSVLYGYTF	TGTGCCAGCAGTTCCGTTCTCTATGGCTACACCTTC
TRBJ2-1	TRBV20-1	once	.	CSAIYPNRELVFF	TGCAGTGCTATATATCCGAATCGGGAGTTGGTGTTCTTC
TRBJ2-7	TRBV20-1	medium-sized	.	CSARAGMILYEQYF	TGCAGTGCTAGAGCCGGGATGATACTCTACGAGCAGTACTTC
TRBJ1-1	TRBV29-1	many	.	CSSTGKFYSEAFF	TGCAGCTCCACCGGGAAATTTTACTCTGAAGCTTTCTTT
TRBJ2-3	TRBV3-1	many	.	CASSQGTGDTQYF	TGTGCCAGCAGCCAAGGGACTGGTGATACGCAGTATTTT
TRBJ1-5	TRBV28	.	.	CASSPPGSGQPHHF	TGTGCCAGCAGTCCTCCTGGTTCGGGGCAGCCCCACCATTTT
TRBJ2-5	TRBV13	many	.	CASSLYGEQETQYF	TGTGCCAGCAGCTTATACGGGGAACAAGAGACCCAGTACTTC
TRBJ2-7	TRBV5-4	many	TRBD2	CASSLVVGSGRNSYEQYF	TGTGCCAGCAGCTTGGTTGTGGGTAGCGGGAGGAACTCCTACGAGCAGTACTTC
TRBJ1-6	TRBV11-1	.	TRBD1	CASSSRDRRNSPLHF	TGTGCCAGCAGCTCACGGGACAGGCGAAATTCACCCCTCCACTTT